Described below is a single TCR beta chain sequence and its context. Its specificity is unknown. The sample belongs to a study of T cell responses to AZD1222 COVID-19 vaccine. V was clipped by 5 bases and J by 2 bases, with 11 bases between them. This CDR3 is built from 14 residues. Germline V gene data show CDR1 as SGHTS and CDR2 as YDEGEE. Study results and caveats: Among spike-specific TCRs, nearly half reportedly target unmutated variant regions.

Profiling relied on immunoSEQ multiplex PCR, and the TCRdb table lists in-frame clones only, not all of them. The sample includes about 54,000 clones, 70% to 90% of them seen just once. The receptor's source is an adult in good health. The sequences come from peripheral blood, collected on day 0 of AZD1222 vaccination. The V and J genes are TRBV5-8 and TRBJ1-3; TRBD1 might be the D (5 bases). The CDR3, as DNA: TGTGCCAGCAGGGGCCAGGGACCTGGAAACACCATATATTTT. Residues: CASRGQGPGNTIYF.